Shown below are 32 T cell receptor beta chains from a single sample sequenced in a study of PD-1 blockade in classical Hodgkin lymphoma. Relapse was seen in all patients after autologous stem cell transplantation, and brentuximab vedotin exposure was variable. Repertoires were generated with immunoSEQ multiplex PCR, while TCRdb's copy carries only in-frame clones and drops some. The sample carries over 35,000 clones, around 82% recorded once. This specimen consisted of peripheral blood mononuclear cells (PBMCs), obtained before the second cycle of nivolumab. The receptors stem from a human donor with classical Hodgkin lymphoma.

This clone was detected only a few times. The chain joins TRBV19 to TRBJ2-3, with 9 bases lining up with TRBD2. CDR3 length: 14 residues. Germline CDR1 is LNHDA and CDR2 is SQIVND (reference sequence). With V trimmed by 6 bases and J by 2 bases, 3 bases remained unmatched. The CDR3 DNA is TGTGCCAGTAGAAGACTAGCGGCCACAGATACGCAGTATTTT. Amino acids: CASRRLAATDTQYF.

This clone was detected only a few times. The CDR3 here is CASSQVTGPTYEQYF. The CDR3 DNA follows: TGCGCCAGCAGCCAAGTGACGGGACCAACGTACGAGCAGTACTTC. The V gene is TRBV4-3, the J gene TRBJ2-7; D tentatively fits TRBD1 or TRBD2 (5 bases each). The CDR3 is made up of 15 amino acids. The germline CDR1 and CDR2 sequences are LGHNA and YSLEER. Trimming left V 1 base short and J 4 bases short, with 14 bases between.

The count of this clone is one. This rearrangement joins TRBV7-9 to TRBJ2-7, with a weak D call TRBD2 (5 bases). The CDR3 spans 14 residues. Germline V gives CDR1 SEHNR, CDR2 FQNEAQ (reference sequence). V was cut by 3 bases and J by 7 bases, with 16 bases left in between. The CDR3 bases are TGTGCCAGCAGCTTGGGTGTCGGTGCGGGTGAGCAGTACTTC. Its translation: CASSLGVGAGEQYF. Full variable domain (outside the CDR3, taken from reference TRBV7-9 and TRBJ2-7): DTGVSQNPRHKITKRGQNVTFRCDPISEHNRLYWYRQTLGQGPEFLTYFQNEAQLEKSRLLSDRFSAERPKGSFSTLEIQRTEQGDSAMYLCASSLGVGAGEQYFGPGTRLTVT.

As DNA, the CDR3 is TGTGCCAGCAGCCCACGACTTGAGTACGAGCAGTACTTC. Amino acid sequence: CASSPRLEYEQYF. The chain combines TRBV7-9 with TRBJ2-7, with D uncertain. The germline V gene has CDR1 SEHNR and CDR2 FQNEAQ (reference sequence). This CDR3 comprises 13 residues. V was shortened by 5 bases and J by 4 bases, with 12 bases between the two germline ends.

The rearrangement joins TRBV10-3 to TRBJ2-2; TRBD2 aligns across 15 bases. The germline CDR1 and CDR2 sequences are ENHRY and SYGVKD. CDR3 length: 16 residues. Trimming at V came to 11 bases and at J to 4 bases, leaving 8 bases not matched to a gene. The CDR3 sequence: CAVGLAGGLGTGELFF. In nucleotides, the CDR3 is TGTGCCGTAGGACTAGCGGGGGGGCTCGGCACCGGGGAGCTGTTTTTT.

V gene TRBV10-1 combines with J gene TRBJ1-1, with 9 bases aligning to TRBD1. Losses at the gene ends were 2 bases for V and 8 bases for J; bases not matched to a gene: 18. This CDR3 is built from 18 residues. CDR1 is WNHNN, CDR2 SYGVQD, per germline (reference sequence). CDR3 coding DNA: TGCGCCAGCAGTGAGGGGACAGGGTGGCAGTATCGCCCGGACGAAGCTTTCTTT. It translates to CASSEGTGWQYRPDEAFF.

The rearrangement uses TRBV6-4 and TRBJ2-6; TRBD1 aligns across 7 bases. Per the germline V gene, CDR1 is MRHNA and CDR2 is SNTAGT. The CDR3 runs to 17 residues. V trimming: 5 bases; J trimming: 0 bases; junction bases outside the gene matches: 7. CDR3 in DNA: TGTGCCAGCAGTCGGGACAGACTAAACTCTGGGGCCAACGTCCTGACTTTC. It yields the protein CASSRDRLNSGANVLTF.

The chain is built from TRBV10-3 and TRBJ1-2; TRBD1 might be the D (5 bases). Germline V gene sequence: CDR1 ENHRY, CDR2 SYGVKD. Trimming removed 8 bases at V and 2 bases at J, with 12 bases between. CDR3 length: 13 residues. The CDR3 loop reads CAISERGNYGYTF. The CDR3, as DNA: TGTGCCATCTCAGAAAGGGGAAACTATGGCTACACCTTC.

Remarks on this clone: Additional DNA sequences in this sample encode the identical CDR3. The chain joins TRBV6-5 to TRBJ2-5, with no clear D. The V end was cut by 2 bases, the J end by 5 bases, with 6 bases between. From germline, CDR1 is MNHEY and CDR2 SVGAGI. This CDR3 comprises 12 residues. The CDR3 nucleotides read TGTGCCAGCAGTTACCCTGGTGAGACCCAGTACTTC. It encodes CASSYPGETQYF.

This clone was observed a handful of times. The gene calls are TRBV11-3 and TRBJ2-4; TRBD1 or TRBD2 may be the D gene (6 bases each). Germline CDR1 reads SGHNT; CDR2 reads YENEEA. Trimming cost V 5 bases and J 9 bases, with 14 bases left between them. This CDR3 spans 13 amino acids. The CDR3 is CASSLQGGSIQYF. The CDR3 bases are TGTGCCAGCAGCCTCCAAGGGGGGAGCATTCAGTACTTC.

The V call is TRBV4-3, the J call TRBJ1-2; D not resolved. The CDR3 runs to 16 residues. Germline CDR1 is LGHNA and CDR2 is YSLEER. V lost 0 bases and J lost 4, with 15 bases in between. CDR3 in amino acids: CASSQDITDTSYGYTF. The CDR3 coding sequence is TGCGCCAGCAGCCAAGATATTACAGACACAAGCTATGGCTACACCTTC.

The chain uses TRBV10-3 and TRBJ1-2, with a weak D call TRBD1 (6 bases). CDR1 is ENHRY, CDR2 SYGVKD, per germline. This CDR3 is 18 amino acids long. Trimming removed 0 bases at V and 1 base at J, with 18 bases between. In DNA form, the CDR3 reads TGTGCCATCAGTGAGTCGCTCTGGGTGGGGGGCGTTAACTATGGCTACACCTTC. It translates to CAISESLWVGGVNYGYTF.

V gene TRBV11-3 combines with J gene TRBJ2-2, with D hard to call. Germline-derived CDR1 and CDR2 are SGHNT and YENEEA. V lost 4 bases and J lost 5, with 8 bases in between. The CDR3 has 13 residues. The CDR3 loop reads CASSYRWTGELFF. The CDR3 region has the DNA TGTGCCAGCAGCTATAGGTGGACCGGGGAGCTGTTTTTT.

This chain connects TRBV7-2 to TRBJ2-4, with D maybe TRBD1 (7 bases). Trimming took off 2 bases at V and 8 bases at J, with 13 bases between the two ends. Per germline, CDR1 SGHTA and CDR2 FQGNSA. There are 14 residues in the CDR3. For the CDR3, the DNA is TGTGCCAGCAGCTTACAGGGCAGGGGGGACATTCAGTACTTC. It encodes CASSLQGRGDIQYF.

This clone showed up just a few times. The gene calls are TRBV7-3 and TRBJ1-2, with D possibly TRBD1 on 5 matching bases. This CDR3 is 15 amino acids long. CDR1 and CDR2 (germline): SGHTA, FQGTGA. V was pared by 3 bases and J by 4 bases, with 15 bases between. The CDR3 sequence is CASSLGSGQPYGYTF. Written as DNA, the CDR3 is TGTGCCAGCAGCTTGGGGTCGGGGCAACCCTATGGCTACACCTTC.

The CDR3 region has the DNA TGTGCCAGCAGTGAGTTGGTGGGACAAGAGACCCAGTACTTC. This encodes CASSELVGQETQYF. This rearrangement joins TRBV2 to TRBJ2-5; D uncertain. The V end was cut by 3 bases, the J end by 2 bases, with 10 bases between. Germline V gene sequence: CDR1 SNHLY, CDR2 FYNNEI. CDR3 length: 14 residues. Drawing the rest from reference TRBV2 and TRBJ2-5, the complete variable domain is EPEVTQTPSHQVTQMGQEVILRCVPISNHLYFYWYRQILGQKVEFLVSFYNNEISEKSEIFDDQFSVERPDGSNFTLKIRSTKLEDSAMYFCASSELVGQETQYFGPGTRLLVL.

The chain is built from TRBV15 and TRBJ1-5, with a tentative D call TRBD1 (5 bases). Germline V gives CDR1 LNHNV, CDR2 YYDKDF (reference sequence). The CDR3 extends over 13 amino acids. Trimming stripped 0 bases from V and 6 bases from J, with 6 bases between. CDR3 in amino acids: CATSRDQGQPQHF. CDR3 DNA sequence: TGTGCCACCAGCAGAGATCAGGGTCAGCCCCAGCATTTT.

The J gene is TRBJ2-7, the V gene TRBV28; D perhaps matches TRBD1 (5 bases). Germline lookup yields CDR1 MDHEN and CDR2 SYDVKM. This CDR3 spans 14 amino acids. V was shortened by 2 bases and J by 1 base, with 9 bases between the two germline ends. The CDR3 here is CASSLRAGSYEQYF. CDR3 DNA: TGTGCCAGCAGTTTACGTGCAGGGTCCTACGAGCAGTACTTC. The full variable domain, completed using reference TRBV28 and TRBJ2-7, is DVKVTQSSRYLVKRTGEKVFLECVQDMDHENMFWYRQDPGLGLRLIYFSYDVKMKEKGDIPEGYSVSREKKERFSLILESASTNQTSMYLCASSLRAGSYEQYFGPGTRLTVT.

The sample holds one count of this clone. V usage is TRBV7-2 and J usage is TRBJ2-3; D may correspond to TRBD1 or TRBD2 (6 bases each). CDR1 is SGHTA and CDR2 is FQGNSA in the germline V gene. Trimming stripped 3 bases from V and 2 bases from J, with 15 bases between. The CDR3 is made up of 16 amino acids. CDR3 nucleotides: TGTGCCAGCAGCTTGAGTCGGGGGCCTACCACAGATACGCAGTATTTT. Protein product: CASSLSRGPTTDTQYF.

This chain connects TRBV28 to TRBJ1-5, with D unclear. CDR3 size: 16 residues. V lost 3 bases, J lost 0 bases, and 12 bases lay in between. Germline values: CDR1 MDHEN, CDR2 SYDVKM. The CDR3 region is CASSLYVTHSNQPQHF. CDR3 in DNA: TGTGCCAGCAGTTTGTATGTGACCCATAGCAATCAGCCCCAGCATTTT. Drawing the rest from reference TRBV28 and TRBJ1-5, the complete variable domain is DVKVTQSSRYLVKRTGEKVFLECVQDMDHENMFWYRQDPGLGLRLIYFSYDVKMKEKGDIPEGYSVSREKKERFSLILESASTNQTSMYLCASSLYVTHSNQPQHFGDGTRLSIL.

This rearrangement joins TRBV4-1 to TRBJ2-7; 7 bases are shared with TRBD2. The CDR3 loop spans 15 amino acids. Trimming cost V 6 bases and J 1 base; bases outside gene matches: 9. Germline V lookup: CDR1 MGHRA, CDR2 YSYEKL. The CDR3, as DNA: TGCGCCAGCAGACAAAGAGGCGGGGGATCCTACGAGCAGTACTTC. It translates to CASRQRGGGSYEQYF.

The chain recombines TRBV18 with TRBJ1-1; D gene ambiguous. This CDR3 contains 12 residues. V lost 6 bases to trimming and J lost 4 bases, with 9 bases between them. The germline gives CDR1 KGHSH, CDR2 LQKENI. CDR3 DNA sequence: TGTGCCAGCTCGCCATCCTTCACTGAAGCTTTCTTT. Its protein product is CASSPSFTEAFF.

This sequence joins TRBV5-8 and TRBJ1-2; TRBD1 agrees at 8 bases. CDR3 length: 16 residues. Germline V gives CDR1 SGHTS, CDR2 YDEGEE. The V gene end was trimmed by 4 bases and the J gene end by 4 bases; junction bases not matched to a gene: 12. The CDR3 region is CASSPTPDRGGYGYTF. In DNA form, the CDR3 reads TGTGCCAGCAGCCCCACCCCCGACAGGGGCGGCTATGGCTACACCTTC. The full variable domain, completed using reference TRBV5-8 and TRBJ1-2, is EAGVTQSPTHLIKTRGQQATLRCSPISGHTSVYWYQQALGLGLQFLLWYDEGEERNRGNFPPRFSGRQFPNYSSELNVNALELEDSALYLCASSPTPDRGGYGYTFGSGTRLTVV.

CDR3 in DNA: TGTGCCTGGAGCCGACTAGCGGGTTACAATGAGCAGTTCTTC. Translation: CAWSRLAGYNEQFF. The chain joins TRBV30 to TRBJ2-1, with 10 bases fitting TRBD2. Germline trimming cut 3 bases from V and 4 bases from J; bases unmatched to any gene: 3. This CDR3 has 14 residues. Germline CDR1 GTSNPN, CDR2 SVGIG (reference sequence).

The chain has TRBV7-9 and TRBJ1-2, with 7 bases matching TRBD1. Trimming took 6 bases from V and 8 from J; bases not matched to a gene: 15. This CDR3 comprises 15 residues. CDR1 SEHNR and CDR2 FQNEAQ come from the germline V gene (reference sequence). CDR3 protein: CASSKTGYGSQGYTF. In DNA, the CDR3 is TGTGCCAGCAGTAAGACAGGGTATGGAAGTCAGGGCTACACCTTC.

This chain connects TRBV29-1 to TRBJ1-1; TRBD1 aligns across 7 bases. CDR1 SQVTM and CDR2 ANQGSEA come from the germline V gene. J lost 0 bases, V lost 6 bases, and 4 bases had no gene match. The CDR3 has 13 amino acids. Here the CDR3 DNA reads TGCAGCGTAGGGACAGCTATGAACACTGAAGCTTTCTTT. It is translated as CSVGTAMNTEAFF. Full variable domain (remainder filled in from reference TRBV29-1 and TRBJ1-1): SAVISQKPSRDICQRGTSLTIQCQVDSQVTMMFWYRQQPGQSLTLIATANQGSEATYESGFVIDKFPISRPNLTFSTLTVSNMSPEDSSIYLCSVGTAMNTEAFFGQGTRLTVV.

This clone was observed a handful of times. The genes are TRBV30 and TRBJ1-4, with 7 bases matching TRBD1. CDR3 size: 13 residues. CDR1 and CDR2 from the germline V gene are GTSNPN and SVGIG (reference sequence). The CDR3 DNA sequence: TGTGCTTTGGAGGCACAGGGGAAGGGAAAACTGTTTTTT. It codes for CALEAQGKGKLFF.

The rearrangement uses TRBV29-1 and TRBJ2-7; D could derive from TRBD1 or TRBD2 (6 bases each). The CDR3 is made up of 12 amino acids. Germline-derived CDR1 and CDR2 are SQVTM and ANQGSEA. The ends were cut back, 6 bases at V and 2 bases at J, with 11 bases in the middle. CDR3 sequence (DNA): TGCAGCGTCGCGGAGGGGGCCTACGAGCAGTACTTC. This sequence encodes CSVAEGAYEQYF.

This chain connects TRBV19 to TRBJ1-3, with D unresolved. CDR1 LNHDA and CDR2 SQIVND come from the germline V gene (reference sequence). The CDR3 consists of 15 residues. The V and J ends lost 5 bases and 4 bases respectively, with 15 bases between them. CDR3 in DNA: TGTGCCAGTAGTTGGGGTCCCTCTGGGGGAAACACCATATATTTT. Translating gives CASSWGPSGGNTIYF.

The V and J genes are TRBV5-1 and TRBJ2-2; 9 bases are shared with TRBD2. Trimming took 5 bases from V and 2 from J; bases not matched to a gene: 7. Germline V gene lookup returns CDR1 SGHRS and CDR2 YFSETQ. CDR3 length: 16 residues. CDR3 sequence reads: CASRVAGETNTGELFF. CDR3 coding DNA: TGCGCCAGCAGAGTAGCGGGGGAAACAAACACCGGGGAGCTGTTTTTT.

The chain uses TRBV5-8 and TRBJ1-1, with unresolved D. The V end lost 7 bases, the J end lost 2 bases, and 15 bases lay between the germline ends. Germline assignment: CDR1 SGHTS and CDR2 YDEGEE. The CDR3 runs to 14 residues. The CDR3 DNA sequence: TGTGCCAGCTTACCGAGAGATATTAACACTGAAGCTTTCTTT. It yields the protein CASLPRDINTEAFF.

This clone was recorded a few times. DNA for the CDR3: TGTGCCACAACCATCATAGGGACCTATGGCTACACCTTC. This encodes CATTIIGTYGYTF. The chain combines TRBV28 with TRBJ1-2; possibly TRBD1 for D (5 bases). The germline V gene encodes CDR1 MDHEN and CDR2 SYDVKM. Between the trimmed V and J ends, which lost 10 bases and 4 bases, there was a span of 16 bases. CDR3 size: 13 residues.